This T cell receptor beta chain came from a study of human T cells and chemical hapten exposure. Study-level findings and limits: Clustering by CDR3 similarity yielded significantly more large clusters from expanded TCRs than controls. In the PT1 data, expanded TCR counts showed a positive correlation with patch test score.

In the authors' methods: Samples ranged from about 20,000 to 700,000 TCRs, with a median of 95,638. Using its own MiXCR run on the RACE reads, TCRdb lists one record per CDR3 protein. The V and J calls were determined by TCRdb, not by the authors. The table includes a few hundred thousand distinct CDR3 sequences, approximately 5.8% detected once. Specified time point: pre-sensitization, week 0. As to treatment: therapeutic diphenylcyclopropenone sensitization with weekly scalp DPC. Donation of samples came from alopecia patients who were 18 to 70 years old and suitable for DPC. This CDR3 is 13 amino acids long. Germline V gene lookup returns CDR1 SGHTA and CDR2 FQGTGA. Trimming removed 5 bases from V and 8 bases from J, with 15 bases in between. This clonotype turned up a few times. What it binds is not known.

This receptor was obtained from a woman under 30 with alopecia areata. Some clones in this sample may be carry-over from other donors' samples. The chain carries TRBV7-3 and TRBJ1-1; D is unresolved. The sequencing here drew on whole blood, taken in connection with sensitization to the hapten diphenylcyclopropenone (DPC). The CDR3 coding sequence is TGTGCCAGCAGCGCGGACGGCGGAGGAGAAGCTTTCTTT. Translation: CASSADGGGEAFF.